This TCR beta chain was retrieved from a study of PD-L1 blockade in urothelial cancer. Broader study findings: Tumor-associated clones in blood expanded more at 3 weeks in durable-benefit patients.

Method: immunoSEQ multiplex PCR; TCRdb's copy keeps in-frame clones and lacks some. The sample consists of roughly 48,000 clones, over 70% of them appearing once. Of note for this clone: Its antigen is as yet unknown.

Trimming took off 4 bases at V and 1 base at J, with 8 bases between the two ends. Germline-derived CDR1 and CDR2 are ENHRY and SYGVKD. This CDR3 is built from 14 residues. The sequence derives from a man aged 40-49 years with urothelial cancer. The chain is built from TRBV10-3 and TRBJ1-5; D gene unclear. The starting material was PBMCs, obtained around atezolizumab (anti-PD-L1) treatment. The CDR3, as DNA: TGTGCCATCAGTGTAGAGGGAAGCAATCAGCCCCAGCATTTT. Translated: CAISVEGSNQPQHF.